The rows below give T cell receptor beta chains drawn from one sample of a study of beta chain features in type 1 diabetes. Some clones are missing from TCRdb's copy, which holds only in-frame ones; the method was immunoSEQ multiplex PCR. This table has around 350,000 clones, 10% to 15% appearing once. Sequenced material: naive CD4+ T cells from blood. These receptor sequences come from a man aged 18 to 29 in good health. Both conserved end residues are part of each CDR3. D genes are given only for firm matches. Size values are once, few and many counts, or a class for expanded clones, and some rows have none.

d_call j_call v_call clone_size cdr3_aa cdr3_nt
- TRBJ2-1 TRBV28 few CASSLPGSYNEQFF TGTGCCAGCAGTCTTCCGGGGTCCTACAATGAGCAGTTCTTC
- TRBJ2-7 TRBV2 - CASKLQGPGYEQYF TGTGCCAGCAAGCTACAGGGACCCGGCTACGAGCAGTACTTC
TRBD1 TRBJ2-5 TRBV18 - CASSLGTGPQPQYF TGTGCCAGCTCACTCGGGACAGGACCTCAGCCCCAGTACTTC
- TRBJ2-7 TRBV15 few CATSNRDFYEQYF TGTGCCACCAGCAACCGGGACTTCTACGAGCAGTACTTC
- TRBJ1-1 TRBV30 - CAWSAGENTEAFF TGTGCCTGGAGTGCAGGGGAGAACACTGAAGCTTTCTTT
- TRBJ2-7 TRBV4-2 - CASSQALRGSVNEQYF TGTGCCAGCAGCCAAGCACTTCGGGGGAGTGTAAACGAGCAGTACTTC
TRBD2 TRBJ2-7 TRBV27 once CASSAGGLIYEQYF TGTGCCAGCAGCGCGGGGGGCCTTATCTACGAGCAGTACTTC
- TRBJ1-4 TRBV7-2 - CASSLVYGRAREKLFF TGTGCCAGCAGCTTAGTATATGGCAGGGCGCGAGAAAAACTGTTTTTT
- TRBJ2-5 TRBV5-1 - CASSLTSRETQYF TGCGCCAGCAGCTTGACTAGCCGGGAGACCCAGTACTTC
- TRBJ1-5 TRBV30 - CAWSVTSGGSGQHF TGTGCCTGGAGTGTTACGTCTGGGGGGTCGGGCCAGCATTTT